This TCR beta chain came from a study of blood T cell repertoires in COVID-19. Overall study: Samples taken during acute and convalescent COVID-19 were collected in the United States, Italy and Spain. PBMCs, B-cell-depleted T cells, or T cells provided the cDNA or gDNA that made up the material.

V shed 3 bases and J 8 bases; nucleotides not matched to a gene: 12. The CDR3 spans 15 residues. Germline V gives CDR1 SGHRS, CDR2 YFSETQ. Original analysis: Amplified reference gene primers provided the basis for estimating nucleated cell counts. The data were produced by immunoSEQ multiplex PCR, yet TCRdb's version contains in-frame clones alone and is incomplete. V and J calls plus clone size are reproduced from that table; the DNA served to infer D and trimming. The sample has about 210,000 clones, 70% to 90% seen once; the top ten hold around 0.72%. Input material: peripheral blood. This receptor was identified in a middle-aged man with acute or convalescent COVID-19. The chain joins TRBV5-1 to TRBJ2-3; 7 bases match TRBD2. CDR3 protein: CASSSGGDLEATQYF. CDR3 DNA sequence: TGCGCCAGCAGCTCTGGGGGGGACTTGGAAGCTACGCAGTATTTT.